This note documents a single T cell receptor (beta chain) sequence. Its specificity is not known. The data originate from a study of shared clonotypes between healthy human individuals. Study background: The plates for each donor numbered three CD4 naive, three CD4 memory, two CD8 naive and one CD8 memory. General study points: Clonotypes shared by all four donors outscored non-shared clonotypes in generation probability. A generally larger estimated richness was seen in naive subsets than in memory subsets.

The CDR3 runs 14 residues. V lost 3 bases and J lost 9; bases outside the gene matches: 8. Germline CDR1 and CDR2: SQVTM and ANQGSEA. The repertoire was sequenced with immunoSEQ multiplex PCR; TCRdb's copy has only in-frame clones and lacks some. In the table there are more than 1.2 million clones, 98% of which are singletons. The source material was naive CD4+ T cells sorted from blood. The subset here: CD45RA+ positively selected. This chain uses TRBV29-1 with TRBJ2-1; 10 bases match TRBD2. This clonotype was obtained from a man aged 25 to 40 in good health. CDR3 sequence (DNA): TGCAGCGTTGAGTCTTCTAGCGGGAGAGGTGAGCAGTTCTTC. This gives the protein CSVESSSGRGEQFF.